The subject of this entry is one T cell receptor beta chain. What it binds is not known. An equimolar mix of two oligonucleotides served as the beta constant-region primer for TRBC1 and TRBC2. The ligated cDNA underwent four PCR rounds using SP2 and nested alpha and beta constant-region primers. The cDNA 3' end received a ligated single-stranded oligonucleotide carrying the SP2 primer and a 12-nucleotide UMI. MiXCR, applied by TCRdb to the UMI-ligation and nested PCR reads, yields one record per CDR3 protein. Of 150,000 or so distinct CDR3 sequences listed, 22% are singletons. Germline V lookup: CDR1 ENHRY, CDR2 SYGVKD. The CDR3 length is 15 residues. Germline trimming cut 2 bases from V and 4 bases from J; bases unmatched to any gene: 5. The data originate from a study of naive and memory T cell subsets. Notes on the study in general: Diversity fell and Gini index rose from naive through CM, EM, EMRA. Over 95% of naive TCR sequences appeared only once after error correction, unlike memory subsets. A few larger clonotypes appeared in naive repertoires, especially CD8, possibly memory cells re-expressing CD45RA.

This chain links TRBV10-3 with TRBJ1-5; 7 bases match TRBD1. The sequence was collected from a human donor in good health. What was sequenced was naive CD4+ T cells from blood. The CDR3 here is CAISEVTGANQPQHF. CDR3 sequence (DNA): TGTGCCATCAGTGAGGTAACAGGGGCTAATCAGCCCCAGCATTTT.